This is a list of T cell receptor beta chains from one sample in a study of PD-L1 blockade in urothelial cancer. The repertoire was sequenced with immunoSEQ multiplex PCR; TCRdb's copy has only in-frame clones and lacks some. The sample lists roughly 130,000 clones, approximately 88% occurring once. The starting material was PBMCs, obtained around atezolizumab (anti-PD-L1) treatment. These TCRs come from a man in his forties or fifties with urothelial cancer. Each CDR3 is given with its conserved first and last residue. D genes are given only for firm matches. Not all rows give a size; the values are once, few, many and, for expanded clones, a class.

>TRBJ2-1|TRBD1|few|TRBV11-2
CASSPRDRDDEQFF
TGTGCCAGCAGCCCCCGGGACAGGGACGATGAGCAGTTCTTC
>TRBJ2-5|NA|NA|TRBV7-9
CASSLSSGLQETQYF
TGTGCCAGCAGCTTATCTTCCGGACTCCAAGAGACCCAGTACTTC
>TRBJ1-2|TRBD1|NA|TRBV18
CASSIQGDYGYTF
TGTGCCAGCTCGATACAGGGGGACTATGGCTACACCTTC
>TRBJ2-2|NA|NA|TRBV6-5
CASQTPNTGELFF
TGTGCCAGCCAGACTCCTAACACCGGGGAGCTGTTTTTT
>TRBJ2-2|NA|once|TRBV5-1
CASNRGLADTGELFF
TGCGCCAGCAACCGGGGACTGGCCGACACCGGGGAGCTGTTTTTT
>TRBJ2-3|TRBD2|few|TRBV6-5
CASRGLAGGTDTQYF
TGTGCCAGCAGAGGACTAGCGGGAGGCACAGATACGCAGTATTTT
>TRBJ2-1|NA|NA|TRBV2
CASLAMSSYNEQFF
TGTGCCAGCCTTGCGATGAGCTCCTACAATGAGCAGTTCTTC
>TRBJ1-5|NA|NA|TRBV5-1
CASSFGGAYSNQPQHF
TGCGCCAGCAGCTTCGGAGGGGCCTATAGCAATCAGCCCCAGCATTTT
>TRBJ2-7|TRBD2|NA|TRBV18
CASSPSESGRIYEQYF
TGTGCCAGCTCACCTTCAGAAAGCGGGAGGATCTACGAGCAGTACTTC
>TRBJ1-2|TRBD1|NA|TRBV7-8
CASSLGRVVGQGSGYTF
TGTGCCAGCAGCTTAGGGAGGGTTGTAGGACAGGGTAGCGGCTACACCTTC
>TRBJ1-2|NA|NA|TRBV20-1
CSGAANYGYTF
TGCAGTGGTGCCGCGAACTATGGCTACACCTTC